Only one count was recorded for the clone carrying this TCR beta chain. This record belongs to a study of blood T cell repertoires in COVID-19. Only in-frame clones appear in the TCRdb table, and some are missing; sequencing was by immunoSEQ multiplex PCR. Found here are more than 200,000 clones, approximately 88% of them singletons; the top ten hold 6% to 6.5%. Trimming at V came to 3 bases and at J to 1 base, leaving 4 bases not matched to a gene. The germline V gene has CDR1 SGHRS and CDR2 YFSETQ. The CDR3 runs 16 residues. Source material: peripheral blood. This TCR was sampled from a woman aged 30 to 39 with COVID-19, enrolled during active disease. V is TRBV5-1 and J is TRBJ2-1, with 10 bases matching TRBD1. The CDR3 DNA reads TGCGCCAGCAGCTCGACAGGGGGCCTGTCCTACAATGAGCAGTTCTTC. It yields the protein CASSSTGGLSYNEQFF.